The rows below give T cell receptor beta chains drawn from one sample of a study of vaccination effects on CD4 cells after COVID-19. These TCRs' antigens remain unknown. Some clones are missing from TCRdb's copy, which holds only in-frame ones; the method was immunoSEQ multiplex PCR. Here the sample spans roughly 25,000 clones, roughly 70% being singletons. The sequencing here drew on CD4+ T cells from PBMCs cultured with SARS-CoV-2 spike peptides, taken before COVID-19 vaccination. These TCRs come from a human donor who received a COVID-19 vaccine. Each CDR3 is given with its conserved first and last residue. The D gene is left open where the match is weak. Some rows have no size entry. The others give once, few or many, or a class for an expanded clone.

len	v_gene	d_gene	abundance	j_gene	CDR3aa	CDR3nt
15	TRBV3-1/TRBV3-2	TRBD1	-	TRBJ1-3	CASSPRDRAGNTIYF	TGTGCCAGCAGCCCCCGGGACAGGGCCGGAAACACCATATATTTT
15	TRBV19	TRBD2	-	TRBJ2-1	CASKRREGGYNEQFF	TGTGCCAGTAAACGGCGGGAGGGCGGTTACAATGAGCAGTTCTTC
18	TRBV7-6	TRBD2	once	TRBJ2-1	CASSLGLQTSGGVGEQFF	TGTGCCAGCAGCTTAGGCCTTCAGACTAGCGGGGGGGTCGGTGAGCAGTTCTTC
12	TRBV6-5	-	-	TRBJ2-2	CASGGITGELFF	TGTGCCAGCGGGGGAATCACCGGGGAGCTGTTTTTT
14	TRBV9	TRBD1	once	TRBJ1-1	CASSTRGLGTEAFF	TGTGCCAGCAGCACTAGGGGGCTGGGCACTGAAGCTTTCTTT
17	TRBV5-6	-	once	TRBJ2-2	CASSLGWGSTPTGELFF	TGTGCCAGCAGCTTGGGTTGGGGCAGCACGCCCACCGGGGAGCTGTTTTTT
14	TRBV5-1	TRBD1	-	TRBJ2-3	CASRPGQGTDTQYF	TGCGCCAGTCGACCGGGACAGGGAACAGATACGCAGTATTTT
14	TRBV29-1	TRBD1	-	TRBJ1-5	CSVGGGQGNQPQHF	TGCAGCGTTGGGGGGGGACAGGGCAACCAGCCCCAGCATTTT
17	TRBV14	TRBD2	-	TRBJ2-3	CASSQETSGSYPDTQYF	TGTGCCAGCAGCCAAGAGACTAGCGGGAGTTACCCAGATACGCAGTATTTT
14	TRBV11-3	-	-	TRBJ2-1	CASSFGEVGNEQFF	TGTGCCAGCAGCTTCGGGGAGGTAGGCAATGAGCAGTTCTTC
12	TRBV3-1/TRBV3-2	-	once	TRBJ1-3	CASSQHRNTIYF	TGTGCCAGCAGCCAACACCGAAACACCATATATTTT
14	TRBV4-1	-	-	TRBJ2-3	CASSQGPITDTQYF	TGCGCCAGCAGCCAAGGTCCAATCACAGATACGCAGTATTTT
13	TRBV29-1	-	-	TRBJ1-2	CSVGTDHDYGYTF	TGCAGCGTTGGGACAGACCATGACTATGGCTACACCTTC
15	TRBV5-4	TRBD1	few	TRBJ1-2	CASSHSGGISYGYTF	TGTGCCAGCAGCCATTCAGGGGGAATCAGCTATGGCTACACCTTC
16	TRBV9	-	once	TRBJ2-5	CASSVAIGLSQETQYF	TGTGCCAGCAGCGTAGCTATCGGACTCAGCCAAGAGACCCAGTACTTC
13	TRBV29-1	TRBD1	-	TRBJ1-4	CSVVTGENEKLFF	TGCAGCGTTGTTACAGGGGAAAATGAAAAACTGTTTTTT
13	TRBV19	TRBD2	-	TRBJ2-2	CATSVIAGGELFF	TGTGCCACAAGCGTAATAGCGGGGGGGGAGCTGTTTTTT
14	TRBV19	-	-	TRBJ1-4	CASRQGGVSEKLFF	TGTGCCAGTAGGCAGGGTGGGGTGAGTGAAAAACTGTTTTTT
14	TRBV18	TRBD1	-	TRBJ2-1	CASSLWTGDNEQFF	TGTGCCAGCTCACTCTGGACAGGGGACAATGAGCAGTTCTTC
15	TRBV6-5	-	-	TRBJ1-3	CASSSAITAGNTIYF	TGTGCCAGCAGTTCAGCGATAACCGCTGGAAACACCATATATTTT
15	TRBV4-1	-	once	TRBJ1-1	CASSQDLITLTRAFF	TGCGCCAGCAGCCAAGATCTAATAACTCTAACTCGAGCTTTCTTT
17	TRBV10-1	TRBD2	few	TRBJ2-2	CASSDPGLAGNTGELFF	TGCGCCAGCAGTGACCCCGGACTAGCGGGGAACACCGGGGAGCTGTTTTTT
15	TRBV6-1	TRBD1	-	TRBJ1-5	CASSEGGTGNQPQHF	TGTGCCAGCAGTGAAGGCGGGACAGGTAATCAGCCCCAGCATTTT
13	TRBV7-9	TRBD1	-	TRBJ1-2	CASLKQGNYGYTF	TGTGCCAGCCTAAAACAGGGGAACTATGGCTACACCTTC
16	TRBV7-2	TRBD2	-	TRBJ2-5	CASSRSTGGAAETQYF	TGTGCCAGCAGCCGGAGCACCGGGGGGGCAGCAGAGACCCAGTACTTC
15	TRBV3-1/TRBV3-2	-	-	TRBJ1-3	CASSPQIASGNTIYF	TGTGCCAGCAGCCCCCAGATTGCCTCTGGAAACACCATATATTTT
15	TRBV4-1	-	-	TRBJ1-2	CASSQMPDTDYGYTF	TGCGCCAGCAGCCAAATGCCCGACACCGACTATGGCTACACCTTC
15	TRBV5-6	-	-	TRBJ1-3	CASSALQGSGNTIYF	TGTGCCAGCAGCGCGCTACAGGGTTCCGGAAACACCATATATTTT
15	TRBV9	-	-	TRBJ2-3	CASSVASSHPDTQYF	TGTGCCAGCAGCGTAGCGTCATCACACCCAGATACGCAGTATTTT
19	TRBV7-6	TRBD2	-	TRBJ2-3	CATRGLAGGRLTSTDTQYF	TGTGCGACCCGAGGACTAGCGGGAGGGAGACTGACTAGCACAGATACGCAGTATTTT
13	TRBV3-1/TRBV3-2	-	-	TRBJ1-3	CASTPGSGNTIYF	TGTGCCAGCACCCCCGGCTCTGGAAACACCATATATTTT
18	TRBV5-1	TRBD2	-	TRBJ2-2	CASSWGLAGKEGTGELFF	TGCGCCAGCAGCTGGGGACTAGCGGGAAAAGAGGGCACCGGGGAGCTGTTTTTT
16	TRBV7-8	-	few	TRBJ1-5	CASSSAGAYSNQPQHF	TGTGCCAGCAGCTCCGCGGGGGCGTATAGCAATCAGCCCCAGCATTTT
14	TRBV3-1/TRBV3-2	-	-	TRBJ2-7	CASSQEGSSYEQYF	TGTGCCAGCAGCCAAGAAGGGAGCTCCTACGAGCAGTACTTC
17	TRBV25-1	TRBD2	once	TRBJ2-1	CASSRVAGGNSYNEQFF	TGTGCCAGCAGTAGGGTAGCGGGAGGCAACTCCTACAATGAGCAGTTCTTC
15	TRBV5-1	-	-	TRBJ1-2	CASSERDTTNYGYTF	TGCGCCAGCAGCGAAAGGGACACGACAAACTATGGCTACACCTTC
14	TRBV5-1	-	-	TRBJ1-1	CASSPSFGGTEAFF	TGCGCCAGCAGCCCCTCCTTTGGGGGTACTGAAGCTTTCTTT
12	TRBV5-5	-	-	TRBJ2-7	CASSQFPYEQYF	TGTGCCAGCAGTCAGTTTCCCTACGAGCAGTACTTC
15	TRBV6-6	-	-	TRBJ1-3	CASSYNQMGGNTIYF	TGTGCCAGCAGTTACAACCAGATGGGGGGAAACACCATATATTTT
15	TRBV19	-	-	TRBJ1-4	CASTPWGAGYEKLFF	TGTGCCAGTACCCCCTGGGGGGCCGGATATGAAAAACTGTTTTTT
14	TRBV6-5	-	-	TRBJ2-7	CASSGGPSSYEQYF	TGTGCCAGCAGCGGGGGTCCAAGCTCCTACGAGCAGTACTTC
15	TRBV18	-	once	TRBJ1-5	CASSPQGRGNQPQHF	TGTGCCAGCTCACCACAGGGTAGGGGCAATCAGCCCCAGCATTTT